The 14 T cell receptor beta chains reported below all come from one sample, sequenced in a study of patients and donors after allogeneic stem cell transplantation. TCRdb re-derived calls from the RT-PCR reads in MiXCR, one entry per CDR3 protein. The profile covers roughly 200,000 distinct CDR3 sequences, with 41% appearing a single time and 30% to 35% taken by the ten largest. Sequenced sample: blood, either unsorted or a sorted T cell fraction (not recorded which). These receptors all stem from a human donor who was either an allogeneic HSCT recipient or a stem cell or donor lymphocyte infusion donor (not recorded which). It is not recorded whose cells these are; they may come from a transplant donor.

V usage is TRBV27 and J usage is TRBJ2-7; D gene ambiguous. CDR1 MNHEY and CDR2 SMNVEV come from the germline V gene (reference sequence). This CDR3 spans 14 amino acids. V was shortened by 3 bases and J by 3 bases, with 12 bases between the two germline ends. CDR3 coding DNA: TGTGCCAGCAGTTTCGGACGGCCAGACTACGAGCAGTACTTC. This gives the protein CASSFGRPDYEQYF.

V usage is TRBV13 and J usage is TRBJ1-2, with a possible D match to TRBD1 (5 bases). The germline gives CDR1 PRHDT, CDR2 FYEKMQ (reference sequence). Between the trimmed V and J ends, which lost 2 bases and 5 bases, there was a span of 9 bases. This CDR3 comprises 13 residues. The CDR3 DNA reads TGTGCCAGCAGCTTACCGGGGGAATATGGCTACACCTTC. Protein: CASSLPGEYGYTF.

This clonotype was observed a handful of times. The J gene is TRBJ1-1, the V gene TRBV18; D is perhaps TRBD1 (6 bases). V shed 2 bases and J shed 1 base, with 17 bases lying between them. Germline CDR1 is KGHSH and CDR2 is LQKENI. The CDR3 has 17 amino acids. The CDR3 region is CASSPLGAKVGNTEAFF. The CDR3 DNA reads TGTGCCAGCTCACCATTGGGGGCCAAGGTAGGGAACACTGAAGCTTTCTTT.

This clonotype was found a few times. The chain couples TRBV5-6 to TRBJ1-5; 9 bases agree with TRBD1. The V gene end was trimmed by 2 bases and the J gene end by 7 bases; junction bases not matched to a gene: 4. The CDR3 is 14 amino acids. Germline-derived CDR1 and CDR2 are SGHDT and YYEEEE. The CDR3 sequence: CASSFGTGSQPQHF. The CDR3 DNA reads as TGTGCCAGCAGCTTTGGGACAGGGTCGCAGCCCCAGCATTTT.

The chain couples TRBV7-6 to TRBJ2-1, with D maybe TRBD1 (5 bases). Per germline, CDR1 SGHVS and CDR2 FNYEAQ. This CDR3 contains 18 residues. The V and J ends lost 0 bases and 0 bases respectively, with 15 bases between them. The CDR3: CASSLAKWRTSSYNEQFF. CDR3 DNA: TGTGCCAGCAGCTTAGCCAAATGGCGGACAAGCTCCTACAATGAGCAGTTCTTC.

This clonotype was seen a few times. This chain links TRBV12-3 or TRBV12-4 with TRBJ1-2; possibly TRBD1 for D (5 bases). V was pared by 3 bases and J by 2 bases, with 19 bases between. The CDR3 is made up of 17 amino acids. The CDR3 sequence is CASSFRDQVLFNYGYTF. CDR3 bases: TGTGCCAGCAGTTTCCGGGACCAAGTATTATTCAACTATGGCTACACCTTC.

The chain recombines TRBV7-8 with TRBJ1-5; TRBD1 might be the D (6 bases). Germline assignment: CDR1 SGHVS and CDR2 FQNEAQ. V was shortened by 5 bases and J by 3 bases, with 11 bases between the two germline ends. CDR3 size: 14 residues. CDR3: CASSPRTANQPQHF. The CDR3 DNA follows: TGTGCCAGCAGCCCACGGACAGCCAATCAGCCCCAGCATTTT.

This rearrangement joins TRBV12-3 or TRBV12-4 to TRBJ1-6, with TRBD1 identical over 10 bases. Trimming at V came to 8 bases and at J to 1 base, leaving 5 bases not matched to a gene. The CDR3 is made up of 16 amino acids. CDR3 nucleotides: TGTGCCAGCGCCGGGACAGGGGAGTCCTATAATTCACCCCTCCACTTT. It codes for CASAGTGESYNSPLHF.

This chain connects TRBV5-1 to TRBJ2-1, with no clear D. Germline CDR1 and CDR2: SGHRS and YFSETQ. V lost 0 bases and J 8 bases, leaving 12 bases between the germline ends. CDR3 length: 14 amino acids. CDR3 region: CASSLEGRVHEQFF. DNA of the CDR3: TGCGCCAGCAGCTTGGAGGGTAGAGTCCATGAGCAGTTCTTC.

This chain joins TRBV4-3 and TRBJ2-1; D call uncertain. The germline CDR1 and CDR2 sequences are LGHNA and YSLEER. V lost 0 bases to trimming and J lost 4 bases, with 4 bases between them. This CDR3 has 13 amino acids. The CDR3 DNA follows: TGCGCCAGCAGCCAAGATGCGTACAATGAGCAGTTCTTC. This codes for CASSQDAYNEQFF.

This chain links TRBV5-1 with TRBJ1-1; TRBD1 agrees at 9 bases. This CDR3 region has 15 residues. Germline loops: CDR1 SGHRS, CDR2 YFSETQ. Trimming removed 4 bases from V and 4 bases from J; junction bases left unmatched: 8. CDR3 region: CASSPNTGGLTEAFF. Written as DNA, the CDR3 is TGCGCCAGCAGCCCGAACACAGGGGGCCTCACTGAAGCTTTCTTT.

Here the CDR3 DNA reads TGTGCCAGCAGTATTCTTAGGGAGACCCAGTACTTC. Translation: CASSILRETQYF. The J gene is TRBJ2-5, the V gene TRBV6-6, with unresolved D. Between the trimmed V and J ends, which lost 5 bases and 5 bases, there was a span of 9 bases. CDR1 is MNHNY and CDR2 is SVGAGI in the germline V gene (reference sequence). The CDR3 loop spans 12 amino acids.

This clonotype has a handful of counts. V and J are TRBV5-6 and TRBJ1-2; 8 bases fit TRBD1. From germline, CDR1 is SGHDT and CDR2 YYEEEE. V shed 4 bases, J shed 0 bases, and the junction held 2 bases outside the gene matches. The CDR3 totals 14 residues. The CDR3, as DNA: TGTGCCAGCAGCGGGACAGGAACTAACTATGGCTACACCTTC. As protein: CASSGTGTNYGYTF. The full variable domain, in which reference TRBV5-6 and TRBJ1-2 provide the parts outside the CDR3, is DAGVTQSPTHLIKTRGQQVTLRCSPKSGHDTVSWYQQALGQGPQFIFQYYEEEERQRGNFPDRFSGHQFPNYSSELNVNALLLGDSALYLCASSGTGTNYGYTFGSGTRLTVV.

The chain has TRBV4-3 and TRBJ2-3; 9 nucleotides agree with TRBD2. The CDR3 sequence is 19 residues long. Germline values: CDR1 LGHNA, CDR2 YSLEER. Trimming removed 1 base from V and 1 base from J; junction bases left unmatched: 12. This CDR3 is CASSQGTRRLAGGTDTQYF. For the CDR3, the DNA is TGCGCCAGCAGCCAAGGGACCCGACGATTAGCGGGAGGCACAGATACGCAGTATTTT.